These 3 T cell receptor beta chains were sequenced from one sample in a study of T cells after somatic rescue of genetic block. The data were produced by immunoSEQ multiplex PCR, yet TCRdb's version contains in-frame clones alone and is incomplete. Of tens of thousands of clones listed, over 80% are singletons. Sequencing was performed on peripheral blood mononuclear cells (PBMCs). These TCRs come from a woman aged 18-29 years.

The chain carries TRBV27 and TRBJ2-3; D might be TRBD2 (6 bases). CDR1 is MNHEY and CDR2 is SMNVEV in the germline V gene (reference sequence). Trimming took off 3 bases at V and 4 bases at J, with 11 bases between the two ends. The CDR3 has 14 residues. For the CDR3, the DNA is TGTGCCAGCAGTTTCGGGAGAGGCGCAGATACGCAGTATTTT. As protein: CASSFGRGADTQYF.

The chain joins TRBV30 to TRBJ1-1; possibly TRBD1 for D (6 bases). The CDR3 contains 13 residues. Germline values: CDR1 GTSNPN, CDR2 SVGIG (reference sequence). The ends were cut back, 0 bases at V and 4 bases at J, with 9 bases in the middle. CDR3 nucleotide sequence: TGTGCCTGGAGTGTGGGGGGGCCCACTGAAGCTTTCTTT. As protein: CAWSVGGPTEAFF.

This rearrangement joins TRBV30 to TRBJ2-7; unclear D gene. Germline V gene lookup returns CDR1 GTSNPN and CDR2 SVGIG (reference sequence). Deletions cut 3 bases from V and 4 bases from J, with 16 bases between. CDR3 length: 14 residues. The CDR3 region has the DNA TGTGCCTGGAGATACGGCGGTCCCTATTACGAGCAGTACTTC. This translates into CAWRYGGPYYEQYF.